Sequencing of this T cell receptor beta chain was carried out in a study of blood T cell repertoires in COVID-19. In the study overall: Some COVID-19 samples were acute and others convalescent; all came from the United States, Italy and Spain.

Trimming removed 5 bases from V and 4 bases from J, with 10 bases in between. The germline V gene has CDR1 SGHTA and CDR2 FQGNSA. The CDR3 has 13 amino acids. Study processing details: Scientists estimated how many nucleated cells there were by amplifying reference gene primers. Data came from immunoSEQ multiplex PCR; TCRdb stores just in-frame clones and leaves some out. The D gene and trimming were derived from the DNA, and the V and J assignments and clone size from that table. The profile shows some 400,000 clones, about four fifths of them singletons. This chain uses TRBV7-2 with TRBJ2-3; the D gene is possibly TRBD1 (6 bases). The sequence came from a human donor with acute or convalescent COVID-19. The donor label of this sample is uncertain. The sequenced sample was peripheral blood. The CDR3 sequence: CASSLGQPDTQYF. The CDR3 nucleotides read TGTGCCAGCAGCCTAGGACAGCCAGATACGCAGTATTTT.